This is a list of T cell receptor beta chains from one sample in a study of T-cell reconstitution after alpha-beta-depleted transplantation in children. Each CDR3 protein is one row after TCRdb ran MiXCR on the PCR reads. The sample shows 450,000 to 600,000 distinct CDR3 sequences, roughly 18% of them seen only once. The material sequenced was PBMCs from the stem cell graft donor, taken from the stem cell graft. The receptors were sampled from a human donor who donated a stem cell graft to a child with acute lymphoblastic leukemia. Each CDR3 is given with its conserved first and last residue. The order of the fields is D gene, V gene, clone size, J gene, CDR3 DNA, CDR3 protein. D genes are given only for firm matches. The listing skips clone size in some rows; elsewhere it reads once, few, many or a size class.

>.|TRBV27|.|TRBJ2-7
TGTGCCAGCAGTCCCATCGGGGGCACCTACGAGCAGTACTTC
CASSPIGGTYEQYF
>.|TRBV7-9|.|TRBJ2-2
TGTGCCAGCCATGCCCGCGACACCGGGGAGCTGTTTTTT
CASHARDTGELFF
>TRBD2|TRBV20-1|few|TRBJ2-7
TGCAGTGCTAGAGTCATGGGGCTAGCGGGAGTACTGGCCTACGAGCAGTACTTC
CSARVMGLAGVLAYEQYF
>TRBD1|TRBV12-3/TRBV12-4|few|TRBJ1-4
TGTGCCAGCAGTTTAATAGGACAGGGCGGGGGCCGGAAAAAACTGTTTTTT
CASSLIGQGGGRKKLFF
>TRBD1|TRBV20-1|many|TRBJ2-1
TGCAGTGCTAGAGGGTTCACAGGGGGATTTTACAATGAGCAGTTCTTC
CSARGFTGGFYNEQFF
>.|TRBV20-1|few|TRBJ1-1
TGCAGTGCTGGCCCCAACATGAGGCCTGAAGCTTTCTTT
CSAGPNMRPEAFF
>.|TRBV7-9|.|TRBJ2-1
TGTGCCAGCAGCTTAGGGAGGAGCACCTACAATGAGCAGTTCTTC
CASSLGRSTYNEQFF
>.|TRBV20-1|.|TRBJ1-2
TGCAGTGCTAGTACCCAGGAGGCTCGAGGCTACACCTTC
CSASTQEARGYTF
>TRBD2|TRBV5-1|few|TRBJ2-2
TGCGCCAGCAGCTTGCTCCCTAGCGGGAGGGTGTTCGCGAACACCGGGGAGCTGTTTTTT
CASSLLPSGRVFANTGELFF
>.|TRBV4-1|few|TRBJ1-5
TGCGCCAGCAGCCAAGAAGCGGCAAAAGTTAAACAGCCCCAGCATTTT
CASSQEAAKVKQPQHF
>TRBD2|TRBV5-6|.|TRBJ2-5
TGTGCCACCAGCTTGCTATTCAGCGGGAGATTGGGGGAGACCCAGTACTTC
CATSLLFSGRLGETQYF
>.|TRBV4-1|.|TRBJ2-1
TGCGCCAGCAGCCAAGTTACGGGGACCTACAATGAGCAGTTCTTC
CASSQVTGTYNEQFF
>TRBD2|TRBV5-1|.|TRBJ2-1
TGCGCCAGCAGCTTGTTTAGCGGGGCTAATGAGCAGTTCTTC
CASSLFSGANEQFF
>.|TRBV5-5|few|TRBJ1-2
TGTGCCAGCAGCTTGGAAAACTATGGCTACACCTTC
CASSLENYGYTF
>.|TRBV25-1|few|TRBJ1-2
TGTGCCAGCAGTGGCCCACCGGGCTCAGCTTTAAACCCTATGGGCTACACCTTC
CASSGPPGSALNPMGYTF
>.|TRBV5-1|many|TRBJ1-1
TGCGCCAGCAGCTGGGGGACTGAAGCTTTCTTT
CASSWGTEAFF
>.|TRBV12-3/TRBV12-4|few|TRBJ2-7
TGTGCCAGCAGCCCCGACTCGAGCTCCTACGAGCAGTACTTC
CASSPDSSSYEQYF
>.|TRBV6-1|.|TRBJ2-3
TGTGCCAGCAGTATGGTGAGCCACACAGATACGCAGTATTTT
CASSMVSHTDTQYF
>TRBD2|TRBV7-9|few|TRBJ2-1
TGTGCCAGCAGCCCCCGCGCCGAACTAGCGGGACTCAATGAGCAGTTCTTC
CASSPRAELAGLNEQFF
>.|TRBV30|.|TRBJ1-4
TGTGCCTGGAGTGCAGAGAGTTACGGGTGGGATGAAAAACTGTTTTTT
CAWSAESYGWDEKLFF
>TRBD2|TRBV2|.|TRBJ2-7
TGTGCCAGTCAAGCCGGGACTAGTTGGTCCTACGAGCAGTACTTC
CASQAGTSWSYEQYF
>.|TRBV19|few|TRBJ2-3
TGTGCCAGTAGTACGGAGTCGGATGAGGAGTATTTT
CASSTESDEEYF
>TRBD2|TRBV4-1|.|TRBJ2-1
TGCGCCAGCAGCCAAGATACCGCGGGACTAGCCTCGGATGAGCAGTTCTTC
CASSQDTAGLASDEQFF
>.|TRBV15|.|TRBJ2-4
TGTGCCACCAGCAGAACCCGGACGGCCAAAAACATTCAGTACTTC
CATSRTRTAKNIQYF
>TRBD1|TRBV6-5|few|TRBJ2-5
TGTGCCAGCAGTTACGGCAGGGGGTTACAAGAGACCCAGTACTTC
CASSYGRGLQETQYF
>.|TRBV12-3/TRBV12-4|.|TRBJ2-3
TGTGCCAGCAGTTTAGGGATACCCACAGATACGCAGTATTTT
CASSLGIPTDTQYF
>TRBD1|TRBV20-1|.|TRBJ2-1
TGCAGCGGACAGGGGGCTGGGAATGAGCAGTTCTTC
CSGQGAGNEQFF
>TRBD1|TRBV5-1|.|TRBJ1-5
TGCGCCAGCAGCTTGGGAGGGACAGGGAGGAGGCCCCAGCATTTT
CASSLGGTGRRPQHF
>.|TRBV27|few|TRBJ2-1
TGTGCCAGCAGGGGGATTAAAGGTAGGGCCGGGCAGTTCTTC
CASRGIKGRAGQFF